This TCR beta chain was found in a study of blood T cell repertoires in COVID-19. V was clipped by 7 bases and J by 6 bases; unmatched bases: 7. The CDR3 loop spans 13 amino acids. Germline CDR1 SNHLY, CDR2 FYNNEI. TCRdb's copy holds only in-frame clones and misses some; the assay was immunoSEQ multiplex PCR. Of 200,000 to 300,000 clones in the sample, approximately 78% were seen once. This TCR derives from a woman aged 55-69 years with active or convalescent COVID-19. This chain connects TRBV2 to TRBJ1-2; 8 nucleotides agree with TRBD1. The sequencing sample was made of peripheral blood. This CDR3 is CASNRQGTDGYTF. Here the CDR3 DNA reads TGTGCCAGCAACCGACAGGGGACGGATGGCTACACCTTC. Based on the CDR3 plus reference TRBV2 and TRBJ1-2, the full variable domain is EPEVTQTPSHQVTQMGQEVILRCVPISNHLYFYWYRQILGQKVEFLVSFYNNEISEKSEIFDDQFSVERPDGSNFTLKIRSTKLEDSAMYFCASNRQGTDGYTFGSGTRLTVV.